This T cell receptor beta chain appears in the sequencing data of a study of shared clonotypes between healthy human individuals. Study overall: A couple of female and three male donors aged 18 to 49 were enrolled.

In this sample, this clone turned up once. Its antigen remains unidentified. Other DNA variants within this sample encode the same CDR3. Into CD45RA+ naive and CD45RA-negative memory subsets, the CD4+ cells were split. TCRdb's table, derived via immunoSEQ multiplex PCR, lists solely in-frame clones and lacks some. Altogether some 2.4 million clones are present, 93% being singletons, with the ten largest covering roughly 0.36%. Points from the study as a whole: In the sorted subsets, rarefaction showed sequencing was incomplete despite large depth.

Germline loops: CDR1 SGHTA, CDR2 FQGNSA. Trimming cost V 3 bases and J 7 bases; bases outside gene matches: 1. CDR3 size: 13 residues. Source material: naive CD4+ T cells from PBMCs. The subset denotes: CD45RA+ positively selected. The J gene is TRBJ1-5, the V gene TRBV7-2, with 9 bases lining up with TRBD1. This receptor was obtained from a man aged 18 to 35 in good health. Some clones in this sample may be carry-over from other donors' samples. The CDR3 nucleotides are TGTGCCAGCAGCTTGGGACAGGGACAGCCCCAGCATTTT. Translated, it gives CASSLGQGQPQHF.